This passage covers 3 T cell receptor beta chains from one sample sequenced in a study of CD8+ T cells in alopecia areata (dated by TCRdb to 2017 to 2018). Library construction relied on the immunoSEQ multiplex PCR assay. RNA was extracted from all samples and reverse transcribed into cDNA, which served as template for TCR sequencing. TCRdb took this table from immuneACCESS and kept in-frame rearrangements with V and J called. Such tables lack part of the clones; where checked against another copy, unresolved V genes explain under half of the gap, and the rest is unexplained. In this sample the table shows 200,000 to 250,000 clones, less than 65% of which occur a single time. Of the sample, around 4.3% is held by the ten largest clones. In light of the paper, this sample's time point label describes: around 4 weeks on oral tofacitinib. The treatment or condition label of this sample denotes: oral pan-JAK inhibitor, 5-10 mg twice daily.

The sample in question was CD4+ T cells sorted from blood, obtained at week 4, from a patient treated with tofacitinib. These receptors came from a human donor with alopecia areata.

J is TRBJ1-3 and V is TRBV18; D not certain. V dropped 5 bases and J dropped 0 bases, with 8 bases sitting between them. Germline values: CDR1 KGHSH, CDR2 LQKENI. The CDR3 is 14 amino acids. The CDR3 nucleotides are TGTGCCAGCTCATCCGGAAGCTCTGGAAACACCATATATTTT. Encoded protein: CASSSGSSGNTIYF.

V and J are TRBV19 and TRBJ2-7; 7 positions match TRBD1. The CDR3 runs to 13 residues. The junction had 8 bases not matched to a gene; V was cut back by 6 bases and J by 6 bases. Germline lookup yields CDR1 LNHDA and CDR2 SQIVND (reference sequence). The CDR3 DNA reads TGTGCCAGTAGCACACGCAGGGGGACCGAGCAGTACTTC. The encoded protein is CASSTRRGTEQYF.

The J gene is TRBJ2-7, the V gene TRBV29-1; no firm D call. V was pared by 4 bases and J by 3 bases, with 7 bases between. The CDR3 extends over 11 amino acids. CDR1 and CDR2 from the germline V gene are SQVTM and ANQGSEA. The CDR3 DNA follows: TGCAGCGTTGTTGTCGTCTACGAGCAGTACTTC. This translates into CSVVVVYEQYF.